The rows below give T cell receptor beta chains drawn from one sample of a study of T cell repertoires in cytomegalovirus infection. TCRdb processed the reads anew with MiXCR; each CDR3 protein has one entry. The profile shows fewer than 550,000 distinct CDR3 sequences, about 33% of them singletons. The sequencing input was PBMCs. These TCRs come from a human donor in good health (CMV status not recorded). Some clones in this sample may be carry-over from other donors' samples. Each CDR3 is given with its conserved first and last residue. Each record gives: clone size, J gene, D gene, V gene, CDR3 DNA, CDR3 protein. A D gene is named only where the DNA matches it firmly. Clone sizes are given selectively: once, few, many, or a class where the clone is expanded.

few TRBJ2-1 . TRBV5-6 TGTGCCAGCAGGATGGAAGGGCACAATGAGCAGTTCTTC CASRMEGHNEQFF
. TRBJ2-2 TRBD1 TRBV4-3 TGCGCCAGCAGCCAAGATAGGGGGCCAACCGGGGAGCTGTTTTTT CASSQDRGPTGELFF
few TRBJ1-2 . TRBV28 TGTGCCAGCAGTCCTCAACACTACAGGGAGGAGGGCTATGGCTACACCTTC CASSPQHYREEGYGYTF
. TRBJ1-1 TRBD1 TRBV5-1 TGCGCCAGCAGGCCCCCGGGACAGGACACTGAAGCTTTCTTT CASRPPGQDTEAFF
few TRBJ1-2 . TRBV20-1 TGCAGTGCTAGAGATCACAACTATGGCTACACCTTC CSARDHNYGYTF
. TRBJ2-3 . TRBV6-2/TRBV6-3 TGTGCCAGCAGTCTACAGAGCACAGATACGCAGTATTTT CASSLQSTDTQYF
many TRBJ2-7 TRBD2 TRBV7-8 TGTGCCAGCAGGGGGACTGGCGGGGGCTCCTACGAGCAGTACTTC CASRGTGGGSYEQYF
few TRBJ1-2 . TRBV7-2 TGTGCCAGCAGCTTACCGGGACCGTATGGCTACACCTTC CASSLPGPYGYTF
few TRBJ2-1 TRBD1 TRBV5-3 TGTGCCGGAAACAGGGGGCTCGACAATGAGCAGTTCTTC CAGNRGLDNEQFF
few TRBJ2-1 . TRBV19 TGTGCCAGTAGTATTTCCGCGGGGGCGTACAATGAGCAGTTCTTC CASSISAGAYNEQFF
. TRBJ1-5 . TRBV27 TGTGCCAGCAGTTTAGTAGGGGGGCGACAGCCCCAGCATTTT CASSLVGGRQPQHF
many TRBJ2-7 . TRBV7-8 TGTGCCAGCAGCTATGGTGTGGGGCCTTCAAGCTCCTACGAGCAGTACTTC CASSYGVGPSSSYEQYF